This TCR beta chain was documented in a study of T-cell memory formation after mild COVID-19. Study-wide findings and caveats: Among clones contracting day 15 to 85, CD4/CD8 was balanced, whereas later expanders leaned CD4+. Those CD4+ clones that contracted were mainly in CM and EM (CD8+ ones in EMRA). Cross-reactive memory apparently joined, as some responding clones appeared in pre-infection memory.

Barcoded TCR alpha and TCR beta cDNA libraries with UMIs came from 5'RACE using constant-segment primers. MiXCR, run by TCRdb on the 5' RACE reads, gives a single entry per CDR3 protein. This table has 530,000 or so distinct CDR3 sequences, roughly 17% appearing once. Notes on this clonotype: Its antigen is currently unknown.

The CDR3 is 13 amino acids. Trimming removed 5 bases at V and 2 bases at J, with 11 bases between. CDR1 and CDR2 from the germline V gene are DFQATT and SNEGSKA (reference sequence). Sequencing was performed on PBMCs or a T cell subset sorted from them (not recorded which). The rearrangement joins TRBV20-1 to TRBJ2-3; D perhaps matches TRBD1 (6 bases). This clonotype was sampled from an adult woman who had mild COVID-19 (a few samples of this study predate the infection). Cell type and time point are not known. CDR3 protein: CSAGDINTDTQYF. The CDR3 DNA sequence: TGCAGTGCTGGGGACATAAACACAGATACGCAGTATTTT.